These 18 T cell receptor beta chains originate from one sample sequenced in a study of radiation and T cells in renal cell carcinoma. The protocol was immunoSEQ multiplex PCR, while the TCRdb copy is restricted to in-frame clones and leaves out a portion. The data hold 100,000 to 150,000 clones, with 80% to 85% observed a single time. As for time point: baseline pretreatment blood. This sample's treatment: 15 Gy SBRT to primary tumor, nephrectomy 4 weeks later. The material sequenced was blood, taken from a patient whose treatment included radiotherapy and nephrectomy. Receptor source: a woman aged 60-75 years with renal cell carcinoma.

This clone was seen a handful of times. The chain recombines TRBV10-1 with TRBJ2-5; D is unclear. The ends were cut back, 8 bases at V and 4 bases at J, with 11 bases in the middle. The CDR3 runs 12 residues. CDR1 and CDR2 (germline): WNHNN, SYGVQD (reference sequence). The CDR3 sequence: CASSRNLETQYF. CDR3 coding DNA: TGCGCCAGCTCTAGAAATCTAGAGACCCAGTACTTC.

V and J are TRBV27 and TRBJ1-2, with D hard to call. CDR1 and CDR2 (germline): MNHEY, SMNVEV (reference sequence). This CDR3 comprises 13 residues. Trimming took 5 bases from V and 4 from J, leaving 11 bases between them. Written as DNA, the CDR3 is TGTGCCAGCAGTCTGGATGGACCCTATGGCTACACCTTC. This sequence encodes CASSLDGPYGYTF.

This clone was observed a handful of times. The rearrangement uses TRBV28 and TRBJ2-7; D gene ambiguous. Germline V gene sequence: CDR1 MDHEN, CDR2 SYDVKM. V shed 7 bases and J shed 2 bases, with 12 bases lying between them. The CDR3 loop spans 13 amino acids. The CDR3 bases are TGTGCCAGCAAGGGTCCCAACCCCTACGAGCAGTACTTC. Its protein product is CASKGPNPYEQYF. The full variable domain, with the rest looked up from reference TRBV28 and TRBJ2-7, is DVKVTQSSRYLVKRTGEKVFLECVQDMDHENMFWYRQDPGLGLRLIYFSYDVKMKEKGDIPEGYSVSREKKERFSLILESASTNQTSMYLCASKGPNPYEQYFGPGTRLTVT.

This clone has only one observation. The chain uses TRBV18 and TRBJ1-2; no reliable D call. With 2 bases removed from V and 8 bases from J, the gap between germline ends came to 12 bases. In germline, CDR1 is KGHSH, CDR2 LQKENI. The CDR3 is 13 amino acids. CDR3 in DNA: TGTGCCAGCTCACCAAGCGGTTCATGGGGCTACACCTTC. It specifies CASSPSGSWGYTF.

The genes are TRBV19 and TRBJ2-1, with 9 nucleotides matching TRBD2. Looked up from germline, CDR1 is LNHDA and CDR2 is SQIVND (reference sequence). J lost 7 bases, V lost 2 bases, and 9 bases had no gene match. This CDR3 is 16 amino acids long. The CDR3: CASSISGGRVVNEQFF. The DNA of the CDR3 is TGTGCCAGTAGTATATCCGGCGGGAGGGTTGTGAATGAGCAGTTCTTC. Full variable domain (rest looked up from reference TRBV19 and TRBJ2-1): DGGITQSPKYLFRKEGQNVTLSCEQNLNHDAMYWYRQDPGQGLRLIYYSQIVNDFQKGDIAEGYSVSREKKESFPLTVTSAQKNPTAFYLCASSISGGRVVNEQFFGPGTRLTVL.

In nucleotides, the CDR3 is TGTGCCAGCAGTACCCCGGGTTTCTACGAGCAGTACTTC. Translation: CASSTPGFYEQYF. The chain is built from TRBV6-5 and TRBJ2-7; D remains unclear. Germline values: CDR1 MNHEY, CDR2 SVGAGI. The CDR3 consists of 13 residues. V lost 5 bases and J lost 3, with 11 bases in between.

The J gene is TRBJ2-2, the V gene TRBV5-1; the D gene is possibly TRBD2 (7 bases). Germline loops: CDR1 SGHRS, CDR2 YFSETQ. The V gene lost 3 bases and the J gene lost 2 bases, with 11 bases spanning the gap. CDR3 length equals 15 residues. This CDR3 is CASSSTGGNTGELFF. DNA of the CDR3: TGCGCCAGCAGCTCGACGGGGGGCAACACCGGGGAGCTGTTTTTT.

The chain uses TRBV4-3 and TRBJ2-3; TRBD1 matches at 9 bases. The CDR3 has 17 amino acids. The germline V gene encodes CDR1 LGHNA and CDR2 YSLEER. Germline trimming cut 0 bases from V and 1 base from J; bases unmatched to any gene: 5. The CDR3 loop is CASSQDMRTGGTDTQYF. The DNA of the CDR3 is TGCGCCAGCAGCCAAGATATGAGGACAGGGGGCACAGATACGCAGTATTTT.

The chain combines TRBV5-6 with TRBJ2-3, with 9 bases matching TRBD1. J lost 7 bases, V lost 6 bases, and 15 bases had no gene match. The CDR3 is made up of 16 amino acids. The germline CDR1 and CDR2 sequences are SGHDT and YYEEEE. Written as DNA, the CDR3 is TGTGCCAGCACCCCACACAGGGGGCGGATTAGCAATACGCAGTATTTT. Amino acids: CASTPHRGRISNTQYF.

The chain links TRBV4-1 to TRBJ2-1; D might be TRBD2 (6 bases). From germline, CDR1 is MGHRA and CDR2 YSYEKL. The V and J ends lost 6 bases and 2 bases respectively, with 8 bases between them. This CDR3 region has 13 residues. In DNA, the CDR3 is TGCGCCAGCAGGGACTATACCTACAATGAGCAGTTCTTC. Its translation is CASRDYTYNEQFF.

CDR3 protein: CASSVLGGGGYEQYF. CDR3 coding DNA: TGTGCCAGCAGCGTCCTAGGGGGCGGGGGCTACGAGCAGTACTTC. The gene calls are TRBV28 and TRBJ2-7; D possibly matches TRBD1 or TRBD2 (7 bases each). The CDR3 is 15 amino acids. Germline CDR1 MDHEN, CDR2 SYDVKM. Trimming stripped 6 bases from V and 3 bases from J, with 18 bases between.

The rearrangement uses TRBV7-6 and TRBJ2-3; D is possibly TRBD1 (5 bases). The CDR3 length is 15 residues. The germline gives CDR1 SGHVS, CDR2 FNYEAQ. Trimming left V 7 bases short and J 4 bases short, with 18 bases between. CDR3 sequence: CASTAYQGASDTQYF. CDR3 nucleotide sequence: TGTGCCAGCACAGCTTATCAGGGTGCGTCAGATACGCAGTATTTT.

As concerns this clone: A junction boundary mismatches the germline segment, possibly from a read error. J is TRBJ2-7 and V is TRBV4-1, with D uncertain. The CDR3 totals 12 residues. The germline CDR1 and CDR2 sequences are MGHRA and YSYEKL. The CDR3 reads CASSQARELPHF. In DNA form, the CDR3 reads TGCGCCAGCAGCCAAGCTAGGGAACTCCCGCACTTC.

V usage is TRBV13 and J usage is TRBJ2-7, with D possibly matching TRBD1 (5 bases). From germline, CDR1 is PRHDT and CDR2 FYEKMQ (reference sequence). The CDR3 loop spans 15 amino acids. The V end lost 1 base, the J end lost 2 bases, and 12 bases lay between the germline ends. This chain's CDR3 is CASSLVGARAYEQYF. CDR3 DNA: TGTGCCAGCAGCTTAGTTGGGGCCAGGGCCTACGAGCAGTACTTC.

This chain links TRBV6-1 with TRBJ2-1; TRBD2 aligns across 8 bases. V was clipped by 3 bases and J by 8 bases; unmatched bases: 9. Germline values: CDR1 MNHNS, CDR2 SASEGT. CDR3 size: 15 residues. The CDR3 spells CASSDVSGVRDEQFF. The CDR3 nucleotides read TGTGCCAGCAGTGACGTTAGCGGGGTCAGGGATGAGCAGTTCTTC.

CDR3 nucleotide sequence: TGTGCCAGCAGTGAATTTGGGGAAGCTAACTATGGCTACACCTTC. As protein: CASSEFGEANYGYTF. The rearrangement joins TRBV25-1 to TRBJ1-2; D ambiguous. The CDR3 is made up of 15 amino acids. Germline CDR1 and CDR2: MGHDK and SYGVNS. Trimming took off 1 base at V and 0 bases at J, with 9 bases between the two ends.

The V call is TRBV5-1, the J call TRBJ2-3, with 11 bases fitting TRBD1. J was trimmed by 6 bases and V by 4 bases; bases with no gene match: 7. The CDR3 has 15 amino acids. Germline-derived CDR1 and CDR2 are SGHRS and YFSETQ. The CDR3 loop reads CASSPGQGAVDTQYF. CDR3 in DNA: TGCGCCAGCAGCCCAGGACAGGGGGCGGTTGATACGCAGTATTTT.

The chain couples TRBV6-5 to TRBJ2-7; no clear D. This CDR3 has 12 residues. Trimming took off 2 bases at V and 2 bases at J, with 4 bases between the two ends. Germline V gene sequence: CDR1 MNHEY, CDR2 SVGAGI. The CDR3 sequence: CASSYGPYEQYF. CDR3 DNA: TGTGCCAGCAGTTACGGGCCCTACGAGCAGTACTTC.